This T cell receptor (beta chain) was captured in a study of PD-L1 blockade in urothelial cancer. Overall study: The authors examined blood 3 weeks (second dose) and 6 weeks after treatment start.

Data came from immunoSEQ multiplex PCR; TCRdb stores just in-frame clones and leaves some out. The table lists tens of thousands of clones, 86% of them singletons. V was clipped by 0 bases and J by 4 bases; unmatched bases: 16. The CDR3 length is 19 residues. Germline V lookup: CDR1 LGHNA, CDR2 YNFKEQ. The receptor comes from a man aged 45-65 years with urothelial cancer. The rearrangement uses TRBV4-2 and TRBJ1-2; 8 bases line up with TRBD1. The sample in question was PBMCs, obtained around atezolizumab (anti-PD-L1) treatment. CDR3 loop: CASSQDPLQGGDLFYGYTF. CDR3 bases: TGTGCCAGCAGCCAAGATCCCCTACAGGGGGGAGATTTATTCTATGGCTACACCTTC.